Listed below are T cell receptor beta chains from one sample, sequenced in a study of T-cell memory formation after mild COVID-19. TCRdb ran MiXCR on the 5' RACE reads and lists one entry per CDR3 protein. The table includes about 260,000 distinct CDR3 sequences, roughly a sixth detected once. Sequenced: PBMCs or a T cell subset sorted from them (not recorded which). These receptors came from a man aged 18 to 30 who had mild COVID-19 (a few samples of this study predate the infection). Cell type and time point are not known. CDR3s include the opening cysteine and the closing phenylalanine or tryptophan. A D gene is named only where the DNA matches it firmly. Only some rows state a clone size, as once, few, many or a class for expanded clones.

TGCAGTGCTATTCAGGGGGCCGGTGGCTACACCTTC,CSAIQGAGGYTF,TRBD1,few,TRBJ1-2,TRBV20-1
TGCGCCAGCAGCATGGGACAAACGAACACTGAAGCTTTCTTT,CASSMGQTNTEAFF,-,-,TRBJ1-1,TRBV4-1
TGTGCCAGCAGCTCTCTGACAGGGGGCGGCACTGAAGCTTTCTTT,CASSSLTGGGTEAFF,TRBD1,-,TRBJ1-1,TRBV6-5
TGTGCCAGCAGCTTAACAGGGGGTCTCTATGGCTACACCTTC,CASSLTGGLYGYTF,TRBD1,-,TRBJ1-2,TRBV7-2
TGCAGTGCTAGAGTTCCAGCGGGGGCCAGCAACGGAGAGACCCAGTACTTC,CSARVPAGASNGETQYF,TRBD2,-,TRBJ2-5,TRBV20-1
TGTGCCAGCAGTCAGCCGATGAATGAAAAACTGTTTTTT,CASSQPMNEKLFF,-,few,TRBJ1-4,TRBV12-3/TRBV12-4
TGTGCCAGCGTGGCGGCAGGGTGGGGCACCGGGGAGCTGTTTTTT,CASVAAGWGTGELFF,-,-,TRBJ2-2,TRBV6-6
TGCGCCAGCAGCCCGGGACAGGGGCACGAGCAGTACTTC,CASSPGQGHEQYF,TRBD1,few,TRBJ2-7,TRBV4-1
TGTGCCAGCACGTATGACAGGACCGCGAACACTGAAGCTTTCTTT,CASTYDRTANTEAFF,-,-,TRBJ1-1,TRBV2
TGTGCCAGCAGGCGGGGGGTAAGCACAGATACGCAGTATTTT,CASRRGVSTDTQYF,TRBD2,few,TRBJ2-3,TRBV9
TGTGCCATCAGTGGGGACAGGGATCAGCCCCAGCATTTT,CAISGDRDQPQHF,TRBD1,few,TRBJ1-5,TRBV10-3
TGTGCCAGCAGTGCCCCGCCAGGGAGGAGTTCACCCCTCCACTTT,CASSAPPGRSSPLHF,-,-,TRBJ1-6,TRBV6-1
TGTGCCAGCAGTTTTGAGGGGGCTCAGCCCCAGCATTTT,CASSFEGAQPQHF,TRBD1,many,TRBJ1-5,TRBV27
TGTGCCAGCAGCCGGACAGGGTGGGAGCAGTACTTC,CASSRTGWEQYF,TRBD1,many,TRBJ2-7,TRBV11-2
TGTGCCAGCAGCTTGCGGGCGCTGCCTAACTATGGCTACACCTTC,CASSLRALPNYGYTF,-,few,TRBJ1-2,TRBV7-9
TGTGCCAGCAGCCTAGAAAAAGGGGAAGCCCATTGGGGCAATCAGCCCCAGCATTTT,CASSLEKGEAHWGNQPQHF,-,few,TRBJ1-5,TRBV7-9
TGCAGCGCTATCAAGACTGGAACTAGCGCATTCCAAGAGACCCAGTACTTC,CSAIKTGTSAFQETQYF,TRBD2,-,TRBJ2-5,TRBV29-1
TGCGCCAGCAGCACGACAGGGGAGGAATCACCCCTCCACTTT,CASSTTGEESPLHF,TRBD1,few,TRBJ1-6,TRBV5-1
TGTGCCAGCAGCGATACTTTCAAGGGCTACACCTTC,CASSDTFKGYTF,-,-,TRBJ1-2,TRBV2
TGTGCCAGCAGCTTAGACGGGCGCGGTGGCAATCAGCCCCAGCATTTT,CASSLDGRGGNQPQHF,-,-,TRBJ1-5,TRBV7-6
TGTGCCATCTCAACCGGGCAGGGGGTAGCAATCGACTATGGCTACACCTTC,CAISTGQGVAIDYGYTF,TRBD1,-,TRBJ1-2,TRBV10-3
TGTGCCAGCAGCTTAGCGGCGGAACAAGAGACCCAGTACTTC,CASSLAAEQETQYF,-,few,TRBJ2-5,TRBV7-6
TGTGCCAGCAGTTTGGTGGAAGAAGCTTTCTTT,CASSLVEEAFF,-,few,TRBJ1-1,TRBV12-3/TRBV12-4
TGCGCCAGCAGCTTCGGTAGCGGGGGGGCCGAGACCCAGTACTTC,CASSFGSGGAETQYF,TRBD2,many,TRBJ2-5,TRBV5-1
TGTGCCAGCAACACAAACATTCGGGTCGTGAAGACCCAGTACTTC,CASNTNIRVVKTQYF,-,few,TRBJ2-5,TRBV28
TGTGCCAGCAGCGTAGGGGGTGTAGATACGCAGTATTTT,CASSVGGVDTQYF,-,few,TRBJ2-3,TRBV9
TGTGCCAGCTCACCACCCCCCGGGACAGGGGGTAATGAAAAACTGTTTTTT,CASSPPPGTGGNEKLFF,TRBD1,-,TRBJ1-4,TRBV18
TGTGCCAGCAGCGCACACAGGTTACCGAATGAAAAACTGTTTTTT,CASSAHRLPNEKLFF,-,-,TRBJ1-4,TRBV7-2
TGTGCCAGCAGCCCCCGACAGCGGGGGGGGTCAGATACGCAGTATTTT,CASSPRQRGGSDTQYF,TRBD2,-,TRBJ2-3,TRBV7-2
TGTGCCAGCAGCCCGCTGGGGTCTAACTATGGCTACACCTTC,CASSPLGSNYGYTF,-,many,TRBJ1-2,TRBV28
TGCGCCAGCAGCCAAGTGGCTGCTAGCGGCCTCCGGGGCTACGAGCAGTACTTC,CASSQVAASGLRGYEQYF,TRBD2,few,TRBJ2-7,TRBV4-1
TGTGCCAGCAGTTTCACCTCCCGGGAGTACGAGCAGTACTTC,CASSFTSREYEQYF,-,-,TRBJ2-7,TRBV12-3/TRBV12-4
TGTGCCAGCAGTTACTCGAGCGGAGCCTACGAGCAGTACTTC,CASSYSSGAYEQYF,-,-,TRBJ2-7,TRBV6-5
TGTGCCAGCAGCGCAGGGTTGAACCGAGAGACCCAGTACTTC,CASSAGLNRETQYF,-,-,TRBJ2-5,TRBV7-6
TGTGCCAGCAGCTTAGACAGGTCCCAGTACTTC,CASSLDRSQYF,-,few,TRBJ2-5,TRBV7-9
TGTGCCAGCAGCGCACAGGAGAGCTCCTACAATGAGCAGTTCTTC,CASSAQESSYNEQFF,-,few,TRBJ2-1,TRBV7-6
TGTGCCAGCAGCACCGGACGGTGGGGGGAGACCCAGTACTTC,CASSTGRWGETQYF,-,-,TRBJ2-5,TRBV7-2
TGTGCCATCAGTGACGACCTGGGGAGGTCGGGCACAGATACGCAGTATTTT,CAISDDLGRSGTDTQYF,-,few,TRBJ2-3,TRBV10-3
TGTGCCAGCAGCTTCGAATTAGGGACGGGCCAAGAGACCCAGTACTTC,CASSFELGTGQETQYF,-,few,TRBJ2-5,TRBV7-2
TGCGCCAGCAGCTTGGCTGGGGGCGGGGGCTCCTACAATGAGCAGTTCTTC,CASSLAGGGGSYNEQFF,-,few,TRBJ2-1,TRBV5-1
TGTGCCAGCAGCCCGCACGCCGGGACTTATCAAGAGACCCAGTACTTC,CASSPHAGTYQETQYF,-,few,TRBJ2-5,TRBV14
TGCGCCAGCAGCCAACCCCGGCTGCTCGCGGGGGGGCGTCGTATAGATACGCAGTATTTT,CASSQPRLLAGGRRIDTQYF,TRBD2,few,TRBJ2-3,TRBV4-1
TGTGCCAGCAGACGTCAGGGTTTTGGGTCCTACAATGAGCAGTTCTTC,CASRRQGFGSYNEQFF,-,few,TRBJ2-1,TRBV5-6
TGTGCCAGCAGCTGGGAGGTCACAGATACGCAGTATTTT,CASSWEVTDTQYF,-,-,TRBJ2-3,TRBV7-2
TGTGCCAGCAGGGTAGGGCTTAACTATGGCTACACCTTC,CASRVGLNYGYTF,-,few,TRBJ1-2,TRBV6-5